This T cell receptor beta chain was documented in a study of blood T cells in healthy people across ages. Study-wide points: Among long-lived donors, naive CD4+ cells were more numerous and diversity higher than in aged donors. Estimated diversity that came from one million T cells was considered an underestimate.

Per germline, CDR1 MGHRA and CDR2 YSYEKL. There are 17 residues in the CDR3. J gave up 4 bases and V 2 bases, and 7 bases lay outside the gene matches. This clonotype was picked up a small number of times. Its target is unknown. Primers used in a second PCR of roughly 7 to 11 cycles were a sample-barcoded 5' primer and a J-beta primer mix. Each TCR beta cDNA got a 12-nucleotide random molecular identifier. TCRdb reanalysed the 5' RACE reads using MiXCR and keeps one entry per CDR3 protein. The sample comprises 1.5 million to 2 million distinct CDR3 sequences, roughly 27% of which are singletons, and 7.7% rests with the top ten.

V and J are TRBV4-1 and TRBJ2-6, with 8 nucleotides matching TRBD2. This TCR came from a woman aged 25 to 39 in good health. What was sequenced was blood. Here the CDR3 DNA reads TGCGCCAGCAGCCAATCTCTCGGGGGGGCCGGGGCCAACGTCCTGACTTTC. It codes for CASSQSLGGAGANVLTF.